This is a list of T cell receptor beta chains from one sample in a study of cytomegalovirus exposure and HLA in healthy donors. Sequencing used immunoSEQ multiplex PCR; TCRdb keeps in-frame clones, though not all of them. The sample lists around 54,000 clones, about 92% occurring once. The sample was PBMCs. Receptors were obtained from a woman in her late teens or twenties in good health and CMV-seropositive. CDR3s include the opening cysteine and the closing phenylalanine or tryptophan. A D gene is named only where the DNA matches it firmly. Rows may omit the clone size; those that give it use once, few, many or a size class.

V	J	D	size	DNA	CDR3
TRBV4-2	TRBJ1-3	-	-	TGTGCCAGCAGCCAAGATAAGACAGCTGGAAACACCATATATTTT	CASSQDKTAGNTIYF
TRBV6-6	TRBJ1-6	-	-	TGTGCCAGCACCCCTCCCCTCCACTTT	CASTPPLHF
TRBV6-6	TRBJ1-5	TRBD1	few	TGTGCCAGCAGTTACTTCGGACAGGCGGACAATCAGCCCCAGCATTTT	CASSYFGQADNQPQHF
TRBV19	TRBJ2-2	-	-	TGTGCCAGTACGTGGGCGGGGCCTCCCCAACCGAACACCGGGGAGCTGTTTTTT	CASTWAGPPQPNTGELFF
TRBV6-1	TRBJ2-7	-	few	TGTGCCAGCAGCGCTAATACAGGCTACGAGCAGTACTTC	CASSANTGYEQYF
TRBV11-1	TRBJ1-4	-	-	TGTGCCAGCAGCTTAAATACAGGGACGGATGAAAAACTGTTTTTT	CASSLNTGTDEKLFF
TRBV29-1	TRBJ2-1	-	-	TGCAGCGTTGAACGGCAGGGGGGAAACAATGAGCAGTTCTTC	CSVERQGGNNEQFF
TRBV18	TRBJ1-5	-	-	TGTGCCAGCTCAGAGTTCCGGAGCAATCAGCCCCAGCATTTT	CASSEFRSNQPQHF
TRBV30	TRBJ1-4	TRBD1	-	TGTGCCTGGAGTGACTTTAGGACAGGGAGGGGAACTAATGAAAAACTGTTTTTT	CAWSDFRTGRGTNEKLFF
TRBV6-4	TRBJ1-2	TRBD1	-	TGTGCCAGCAGTGACCAGCCCGGACAGGGCTATGGCTACACCTTC	CASSDQPGQGYGYTF
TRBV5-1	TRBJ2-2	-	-	TGCGCCAGCAGCTTGGGACTAAACACCGGGGAGCTGTTTTTT	CASSLGLNTGELFF
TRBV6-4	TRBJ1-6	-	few	TGTGCCAGCAGTGAACGGGGAAATTCACCCCTCCACTTT	CASSERGNSPLHF
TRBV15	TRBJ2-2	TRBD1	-	TGTGCCACCAGCAGAACCAGGGGGCAGGGGACCGGGGAGCTGTTTTTT	CATSRTRGQGTGELFF
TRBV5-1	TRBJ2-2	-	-	TGCGCCAGCAGCAGTAGGGCGGGGACCGGGGAGCTGTTTTTT	CASSSRAGTGELFF
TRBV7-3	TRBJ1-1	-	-	TGTGCCAGCAGCCTTGGACAGAAGTCTGAAGCTTTCTTT	CASSLGQKSEAFF
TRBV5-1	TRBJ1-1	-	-	TGCGCCAGCAGCTGGGGGCCGGTAGGGAACACTGAAGCTTTCTTT	CASSWGPVGNTEAFF
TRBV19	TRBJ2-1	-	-	TGTGCCAGTAGTATACCCCCAGGGTACAATGAGCAGTTCTTC	CASSIPPGYNEQFF
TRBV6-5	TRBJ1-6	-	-	TGTGCCAGTCACAGGTCGAGTAATTCACCCCTCCACTTT	CASHRSSNSPLHF
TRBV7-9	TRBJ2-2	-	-	TGTGCCAGCAGCCCCTGGGCAACCGGGGAGCTGTTTTTT	CASSPWATGELFF
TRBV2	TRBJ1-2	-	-	TGTGCCAGCAGCGCCGACAGTTCCCCAAACTATGGCTACACCTTC	CASSADSSPNYGYTF
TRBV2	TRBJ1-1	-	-	TGTGCCAGCAGTGATCCGATGGGGCAGGGGACGAACACTGAAGCTTTCTTT	CASSDPMGQGTNTEAFF
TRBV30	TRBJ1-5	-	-	TGTGCCTGGAGTGAGAGGGTCAATCAGCCCCAGCATTTT	CAWSERVNQPQHF
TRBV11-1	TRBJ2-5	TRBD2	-	TGTGCCAGCAGCTTAACGGCTAGCGGGGGCCGGAAAGAGACCCAGTACTTC	CASSLTASGGRKETQYF
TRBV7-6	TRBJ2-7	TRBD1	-	TGTGCCACCCAGGGGGAGAGCTCCTACGAGCAGTACTTC	CATQGESSYEQYF
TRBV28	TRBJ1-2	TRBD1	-	TGTGCCAGCACCGGGACAGTCTTTGGCTACACCTTC	CASTGTVFGYTF
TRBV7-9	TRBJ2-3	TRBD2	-	TGTGCCAGCAGCTGGACTAGCGGGGGAGATACGCAGTATTTT	CASSWTSGGDTQYF
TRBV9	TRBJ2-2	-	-	TGTGCCAGCAGCCCCCGAGCCCTCGGCGGGGAGCTGTTTTTT	CASSPRALGGELFF
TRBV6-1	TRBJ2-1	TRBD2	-	TGTGCCAGCAGTCAATCTAGCGGGGGGGCCAATGAGCAGTTCTTC	CASSQSSGGANEQFF
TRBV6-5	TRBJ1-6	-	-	TGTGCCAGCAGTCGCCCCCGGTCACCCCTCCACTTT	CASSRPRSPLHF
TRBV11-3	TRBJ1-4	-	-	TGTGCCAGCAGCTTAGTAGCGGACCTAAATGAAAAACTGTTTTTT	CASSLVADLNEKLFF
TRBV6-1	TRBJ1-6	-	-	TGTGCCAGCAGTGAGTCCCGCTCCTATAATTCACCCCTCCACTTT	CASSESRSYNSPLHF
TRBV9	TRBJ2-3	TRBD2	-	TGTGCCAGCAGCGTGGGGCGGGGGGTCACAGATACGCAGTATTTT	CASSVGRGVTDTQYF
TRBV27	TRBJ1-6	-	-	TGTGCCAGCTCGGCCCAGGGAAACGGCTCACCCCTCCACTTT	CASSAQGNGSPLHF
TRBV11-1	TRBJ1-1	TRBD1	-	TGTGCCAGCAGCCGGACAGGGGCGAACACTGAAGCTTTCTTT	CASSRTGANTEAFF
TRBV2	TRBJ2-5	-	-	TGTGCCAGCAGTTACGCGGACAGAACAGGGGAGACCCAGTACTTC	CASSYADRTGETQYF
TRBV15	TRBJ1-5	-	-	TGTGCCACCAGCCGCGCTACAGGGCGTGTTCGGCAGCCCCAGCATTTT	CATSRATGRVRQPQHF
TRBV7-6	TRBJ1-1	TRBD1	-	TGTGCCAGCAGCTTAGCAGGGACAGCCACTGAAGCTTTCTTT	CASSLAGTATEAFF
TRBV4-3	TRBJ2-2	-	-	TGCGCCAGCAGCCAAGATCTAGGGGGGGCCGGGGAGCTGTTTTTT	CASSQDLGGAGELFF
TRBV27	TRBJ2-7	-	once	TGTGCCAGCAGTTTCGGTCTGAGTAACGAGCAGTACTTC	CASSFGLSNEQYF